This T cell receptor beta chain emerged from a study of blood T cell repertoires in COVID-19. Study-wide background: Samples came from the United States, Italy and Spain, spanning acute and convalescent COVID-19.

Per the study methods: Scientists estimated how many nucleated cells there were by amplifying reference gene primers. TCRdb's table, derived via immunoSEQ multiplex PCR, lists solely in-frame clones and lacks some. Clonal size and the V and J genes are those of that table, whereas D and trimming came from the DNA. The sample holds a few hundred thousand clones, more than 70% seen once. This clone was found once. CDR3 length: 14 residues. Trimming left V 0 bases short and J 4 bases short, with 10 bases between. The germline CDR1 and CDR2 sequences are LGHDT and YNNKEL (reference sequence). Sequencing was carried out using peripheral blood. This chain links TRBV3-1 (or the pseudogene TRBV3-2) with TRBJ2-7; D is unclear. The origin of this receptor is an elderly man with acute or convalescent COVID-19. CDR3 nucleotides: TGTGCCAGCAGCCAAGATGGCACAGTGTACGAGCAGTACTTC. This translates into CASSQDGTVYEQYF.